The 5 T cell receptor beta chains listed next were all sequenced from one sample in a study of shared clonotypes between healthy human individuals. Naive CD8 cells were CD45RO-negative, positively selected for CCR7, excluding terminally differentiated effector memory CD45RA+ cells. Sequencing used immunoSEQ multiplex PCR; TCRdb keeps in-frame clones, though not all of them. In the table there are more than 500,000 clones, around 96% of which are singletons. The specimen was naive CD8+ T cells sorted from blood. The receptors derive from a woman in her thirties in good health.

The chain has TRBV5-4 and TRBJ2-7; D call uncertain. CDR1 is SGHNT and CDR2 is YYREEE in the germline V gene (reference sequence). The CDR3 contains 15 residues. Trimming left V 1 base short and J 4 bases short, with 15 bases between. In DNA form, the CDR3 reads TGTGCCAGCAGCTTGAGGTATGGTCAGGAGTACGAGCAGTACTTC. It yields the protein CASSLRYGQEYEQYF. The whole variable domain, filled in from reference TRBV5-4 and TRBJ2-7, reads ETGVTQSPTHLIKTRGQQVTLRCSSQSGHNTVSWYQQALGQGPQFIFQYYREEENGRGNFPPRFSGLQFPNYSSELNVNALELDDSALYLCASSLRYGQEYEQYFGPGTRLTVT.

Of note for this clone: Additional DNA sequences in this sample encode the identical CDR3. The CDR3 protein is CASSDRAGEQYF. In nucleotides, the CDR3 is TGTGCCAGCAGTGACAGGGCCGGCGAGCAGTACTTC. The J gene is TRBJ2-7, the V gene TRBV27, with TRBD1 matching 7 bases. Per the germline V gene, CDR1 is MNHEY and CDR2 is SMNVEV (reference sequence). The junction had 4 bases not matched to a gene; V was cut back by 5 bases and J by 6 bases. This CDR3 has 12 residues.

The DNA for the CDR3 is TGTGCCAGCAGCTGGACTGAGACCTACGAGCAGTACTTC. As protein: CASSWTETYEQYF. The chain carries TRBV5-8 and TRBJ2-7, with D possibly TRBD2 on 5 matching bases. Trimming shortened V by 3 bases and J by 2 bases, and 9 bases separated the two germline ends. Per the germline V gene, CDR1 is SGHTS and CDR2 is YDEGEE. The CDR3 loop spans 13 amino acids. The whole variable domain, filled in from reference TRBV5-8 and TRBJ2-7, reads EAGVTQSPTHLIKTRGQQATLRCSPISGHTSVYWYQQALGLGLQFLLWYDEGEERNRGNFPPRFSGRQFPNYSSELNVNALELEDSALYLCASSWTETYEQYFGPGTRLTVT.

The CDR3 reads CASSQDHSPYEQYF. In DNA, the CDR3 is TGTGCCAGCAGCCAAGATCATTCCCCCTACGAGCAGTACTTC. The chain links TRBV14 to TRBJ2-5; the D is unclear. The DNA matches TRBJ2-7 better at its end, which makes the J call doubtful. CDR1 and CDR2 (germline): SGHDN, FVKESK. The CDR3 covers 14 residues.

V is TRBV6-1 and J is TRBJ2-7; 8 bases match TRBD2. V lost 4 bases to trimming and J lost 1 base; unmatched junction nucleotides: 12. The CDR3 is 17 amino acids. Germline CDR1 MNHNS, CDR2 SASEGT. CDR3 sequence (DNA): TGTGCCAGCAGTGCCCCGGGGGGGGCAGGGTCGTCCTACGAGCAGTACTTC. This sequence encodes CASSAPGGAGSSYEQYF.